These 15 T cell receptor beta chains originate from one sample sequenced in a study of cytomegalovirus exposure and HLA in healthy donors. The PCR contained 60 Vbeta and 13 Jbeta primers. Method: immunoSEQ multiplex PCR; TCRdb's copy keeps in-frame clones and lacks some. The data contain about 45,000 clones, about three quarters of them singletons. The source material was PBMCs. These receptors were obtained from a woman under 40 in good health and CMV-seronegative.

In its sample, this clone was seen once. The CDR3 is CAWKQGISYNSPLHF. CDR3 in DNA: TGTGCCTGGAAACAGGGTATTTCCTATAATTCACCCCTCCACTTT. The rearrangement links TRBV30 to TRBJ1-6; weak D call: TRBD1 (6 bases). Germline CDR1 is GTSNPN and CDR2 is SVGIG (reference sequence). Between the trimmed V and J ends, which lost 4 bases and 1 base, there was a span of 11 bases. The length of the CDR3 is 15 residues.

The CDR3 sequence is CAARDSSYEQYF. In nucleotides, the CDR3 is TGTGCCGCCAGAGACAGCTCCTACGAGCAGTACTTC. The V call is TRBV28, the J call TRBJ2-7; possible D gene TRBD1, 5 bases. Germline V CDR1 and CDR2: MDHEN, SYDVKM. Trimming took 11 bases from V and 0 from J, leaving 11 bases between them. The CDR3 runs to 12 residues.

J is TRBJ2-5 and V is TRBV28; 7 bases align to TRBD2. V shed 5 bases and J 2 bases; nucleotides not matched to a gene: 14. Germline loops: CDR1 MDHEN, CDR2 SYDVKM. CDR3 length equals 17 residues. The CDR3 nucleotides are TGTGCCAGCAGTCCCGGGGGAGCTAGCGGATTACAAGAGACCCAGTACTTC. Translating gives CASSPGGASGLQETQYF.

The table lists this clone with many counts. The rearrangement uses TRBV6-1 and TRBJ1-4; 10 bases map to TRBD1. Germline V gene sequence: CDR1 MNHNS, CDR2 SASEGT. CDR3 size: 14 residues. The ends lost 3 bases at V and 7 bases at J; junction bases unmatched: 2. This CDR3 reads CASSEGQGSEKLFF. The CDR3 nucleotides are TGTGCCAGCAGTGAGGGACAGGGGAGTGAAAAACTGTTTTTT.

The chain has TRBV29-1 and TRBJ2-7; tentative D call: TRBD1 (5 bases). V lost 6 bases and J lost 4, with 16 bases in between. This CDR3 contains 13 residues. The germline gives CDR1 SQVTM, CDR2 ANQGSEA. The CDR3 nucleotides read TGCAGCGTAACGACAGTTGGATCATACGAGCAGTACTTC. Protein product: CSVTTVGSYEQYF.

This clone was recorded once. Other DNA sequences in this sample translate to the same CDR3. The chain employs TRBV18 and TRBJ2-7; TRBD1 matches 11 bases. Trimming at V came to 2 bases and at J to 7 bases, leaving 4 bases not matched to a gene. Germline CDR1 is KGHSH and CDR2 is LQKENI. The CDR3 length is 14 residues. In DNA form, the CDR3 reads TGTGCCAGCTCACCAGGACAGGGGGCGCGGGAGCAGTACTTC. This gives the protein CASSPGQGAREQYF.

The rearrangement uses TRBV5-1 and TRBJ2-5; D possibly corresponds to TRBD2 (6 bases). Between the trimmed V and J ends, which lost 3 bases and 4 bases, there was a span of 13 bases. From germline, CDR1 is SGHRS and CDR2 YFSETQ. The CDR3 runs to 14 residues. The CDR3: CASSSLSGRETQYF. CDR3 in DNA: TGCGCCAGCAGCTCCCTTAGCGGTCGAGAGACCCAGTACTTC.

The rearrangement links TRBV10-3 to TRBJ2-5; TRBD2 agrees at 10 bases. The CDR3 is 14 residues long. The junction had 1 base not matched to a gene; V was cut back by 3 bases and J by 3 bases. The germline V gene encodes CDR1 ENHRY and CDR2 SYGVKD. The CDR3 coding sequence is TGTGCCATCAGTGACACTAGCGGGAAAGAGACCCAGTACTTC. This sequence encodes CAISDTSGKETQYF.

This clone was detected ten times or more. The chain is built from TRBV5-4 and TRBJ2-3; 9 positions agree with TRBD1. V gave up 0 bases and J gave up 2 bases; unmatched junction bases: 1. Germline values: CDR1 SGHNT, CDR2 YYREEE (reference sequence). This CDR3 comprises 15 residues. The chain's CDR3 is CASSLDRGHTDTQYF. The DNA for the CDR3 is TGTGCCAGCAGCTTGGACAGGGGGCACACAGATACGCAGTATTTT.

V usage is TRBV27 and J usage is TRBJ2-7, with D maybe TRBD2 (6 bases). The germline V and J ends were trimmed by 6 bases and 4 bases, with 19 bases remaining between them. The germline CDR1 and CDR2 sequences are MNHEY and SMNVEV (reference sequence). CDR3 length: 15 amino acids. The DNA of the CDR3 is TGTGCCAGCAGCCCTAGGAGCGGGCTCTTATACGAGCAGTACTTC. Translated: CASSPRSGLLYEQYF.

The J gene is TRBJ2-5, the V gene TRBV5-1, with 8 nucleotides matching TRBD2. This CDR3 is built from 16 residues. Germline V CDR1 and CDR2: SGHRS, YFSETQ. After removal of 4 bases from V and 4 bases from J, the junction contained 12 bases not matched to a gene. CDR3 DNA sequence: TGCGCCAGCAGCCCGTCGGGAGGGCCCGCCGGAGAGACCCAGTACTTC. Protein: CASSPSGGPAGETQYF. The whole variable domain, filled in from reference TRBV5-1 and TRBJ2-5, reads KAGVTQTPRYLIKTRGQQVTLSCSPISGHRSVSWYQQTPGQGLQFLFEYFSETQRNKGNFPGRFSGRQFSNSRSEMNVSTLELGDSALYLCASSPSGGPAGETQYFGPGTRLLVL.

This clone was seen just once. Here the CDR3 reads CAWERGTSGYEQYF. The CDR3 coding sequence is TGTGCCTGGGAGAGGGGGACTAGCGGCTACGAGCAGTACTTC. The J gene is TRBJ2-7, the V gene TRBV30; 11 bases agree with TRBD2. Germline V gene sequence: CDR1 GTSNPN, CDR2 SVGIG (reference sequence). The CDR3 spans 14 residues. The V gene end was trimmed by 5 bases and the J gene end by 3 bases; junction bases not matched to a gene: 6.

This clone was seen a handful of times. The chain recombines TRBV5-4 with TRBJ1-1; D is undetermined. Germline V gene lookup returns CDR1 SGHNT and CDR2 YYREEE (reference sequence). The CDR3 runs 15 residues. V was cut by 4 bases and J by 1 base, with 14 bases left in between. The CDR3 bases are TGTGCCAGCAGCCCCCATGAGGGATCGAACACTGAAGCTTTCTTT. Translated: CASSPHEGSNTEAFF.

Comments on this clone: Other DNA sequences in this sample translate to the same CDR3. This rearrangement joins TRBV7-2 to TRBJ2-7; 10 bases map to TRBD2. Germline assignment: CDR1 SGHTA and CDR2 FQGNSA. The CDR3 has 15 amino acids. V shed 4 bases, J shed 1 base, and the junction held 4 bases outside the gene matches. Here the CDR3 DNA reads TGTGCCAGCAGCTGGGGAGCGGGAGGGTCCTACGAGCAGTACTTC. Translated, it gives CASSWGAGGSYEQYF.

Only a few counts were recorded for this clone. This chain connects TRBV6-5 to TRBJ2-3; 9 bases map to TRBD2. V shed 4 bases, J shed 2 bases, and the junction held 1 base outside the gene matches. CDR1 and CDR2 (germline): MNHEY, SVGAGI. This CDR3 is 14 amino acids long. CDR3 nucleotide sequence: TGTGCCAGCAGTTTAGCGGGAGACACAGATACGCAGTATTTT. Amino acids: CASSLAGDTDTQYF.